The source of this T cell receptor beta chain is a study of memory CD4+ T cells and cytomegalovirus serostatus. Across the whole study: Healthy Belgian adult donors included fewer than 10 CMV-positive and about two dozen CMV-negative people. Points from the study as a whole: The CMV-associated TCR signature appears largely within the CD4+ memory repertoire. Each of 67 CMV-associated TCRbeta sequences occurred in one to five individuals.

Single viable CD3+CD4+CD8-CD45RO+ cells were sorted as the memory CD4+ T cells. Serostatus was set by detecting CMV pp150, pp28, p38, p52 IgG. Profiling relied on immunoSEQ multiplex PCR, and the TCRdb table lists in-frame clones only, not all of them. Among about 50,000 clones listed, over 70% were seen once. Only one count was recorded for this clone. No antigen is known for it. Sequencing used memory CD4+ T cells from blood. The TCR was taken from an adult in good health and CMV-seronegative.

In DNA form, the CDR3 reads TGTGCCAGCAGTGAGACTGGTGTGCGGGGGGCTCAAACAGATACGCAGTATTTT. This sequence encodes CASSETGVRGAQTDTQYF. The chain joins TRBV25-1 to TRBJ2-3; TRBD2 matches 8 bases. This CDR3 comprises 18 residues. V lost 3 bases to trimming and J lost 3 bases; unmatched junction nucleotides: 14. CDR1 and CDR2 from the germline V gene are MGHDK and SYGVNS.